This TCR beta chain was profiled in a study of cytomegalovirus exposure and HLA in healthy donors. Across the whole study: Some 85 million unique TCRs from HLA-typed donors were held in an early data release. General observations from the study: Across donors, most TCRs were seen rarely, yet some public ones were widespread.

Germline CDR1 is GTSNPN and CDR2 is SVGIG (reference sequence). Deletions cut 3 bases from V and 4 bases from J, with 4 bases between. This CDR3 region has 10 residues. The PCR was carried out with 60 Vbeta primers and 13 Jbeta primers. TCRdb's table, derived via immunoSEQ multiplex PCR, lists solely in-frame clones and lacks some. Here the sample table reports roughly 42,000 clones. As concerns this clone: Its antigen remains unknown.

The source material was PBMCs. The V call is TRBV30, the J call TRBJ2-7; D gene unclear. The receptor was derived from a man younger than 40 in good health and CMV-seronegative. CDR3 bases: TGTGCCTGGAGCCGTTACGAGCAGTACTTC. The encoded protein is CAWSRYEQYF.